These 23 T cell receptor beta chains originate from one sample sequenced in a study of T cell responses to AZD1222 COVID-19 vaccine. Libraries were prepared by immunoSEQ multiplex PCR; TCRdb keeps only in-frame clonotypes and omits some of them. The table includes over 150,000 clones, around 90% detected once. The material was peripheral blood, obtained on day 0 of AZD1222 vaccination. The receptors come from an adult in good health.

The chain has TRBV21-1 and TRBJ1-1. TRBV21-1 has pseudogene status. CDR3 length equals 13 residues. The CDR3 DNA is TGTGCCAGCACCAAAGGAGGGCACACTGAAGCTTTCTTT. This codes for CASTKGGHTEAFF.

The chain employs TRBV6-5 and TRBJ2-7, with D maybe TRBD2 (6 bases). The CDR3 loop spans 14 amino acids. V lost 8 bases and J lost 3, with 17 bases in between. Germline CDR1 and CDR2: MNHEY and SVGAGI. CDR3 nucleotides: TGTGCCAGCTGCCGGGACTCTGGGGTCTACGAGCAGTACTTC. Protein product: CASCRDSGVYEQYF.

This chain uses TRBV28 with TRBJ2-7; unclear D gene. The CDR3 has 12 residues. The germline V and J ends were trimmed by 3 bases and 6 bases, with 9 bases remaining between them. Germline CDR1 MDHEN, CDR2 SYDVKM. The CDR3 DNA reads as TGTGCCAGCAGTTTTTCGGTCTCCGAGCAGTACTTC. Translated: CASSFSVSEQYF.

Only one count was recorded for this clone. The J gene is TRBJ1-1, the V gene TRBV6-5; D gene unclear. The ends were cut back, 7 bases at V and 1 base at J, with 10 bases in the middle. The CDR3 has 13 amino acids. The germline CDR1 and CDR2 sequences are MNHEY and SVGAGI. The CDR3: CASKRHTNTEAFF. In nucleotides, the CDR3 is TGTGCCAGCAAAAGGCATACGAACACTGAAGCTTTCTTT.

The V call is TRBV11-2, the J call TRBJ2-7, with 11 bases identical to TRBD2. V shed 0 bases, J shed 0 bases, and the junction held 7 bases outside the gene matches. The CDR3 is made up of 18 amino acids. Germline loops: CDR1 SGHAT, CDR2 FQNNGV. The CDR3 bases are TGTGCCAGCAGCTTAGAACTAGCGGGAGTCCGCAGCTCCTACGAGCAGTACTTC. This translates into CASSLELAGVRSSYEQYF.

This sequence joins TRBV21-1 and TRBJ1-2. TRBV21-1 is assigned pseudogene status. The CDR3 is 13 residues long. CDR3 loop: CASSNPMGYGYTF. The CDR3 coding sequence is TGTGCCAGCAGCAACCCGATGGGCTATGGCTACACCTTC.

This sequence joins TRBV30 and TRBJ2-2; 9 bases are shared with TRBD2. The length of the CDR3 is 17 residues. Looked up from germline, CDR1 is GTSNPN and CDR2 is SVGIG (reference sequence). The ends lost 0 bases at V and 3 bases at J; junction bases unmatched: 8. CDR3 nucleotide sequence: TGTGCCTGGAGTGTATTGGGCGGGAGGGGGTACACCGGGGAGCTGTTTTTT. Its translation is CAWSVLGGRGYTGELFF.

This sequence joins TRBV19 and TRBJ1-5, with TRBD1 identical over 9 bases. Germline V CDR1 and CDR2: LNHDA, SQIVND (reference sequence). The CDR3 is 17 residues long. J gave up 5 bases and V 2 bases, and 10 bases lay outside the gene matches. The CDR3 here is CASSIPFRTGVDQPQHF. The CDR3 nucleotides are TGTGCCAGTAGTATACCTTTCAGGACAGGGGTAGATCAGCCCCAGCATTTT.

CDR3 loop: CASSPLPGLNTEAFF. The CDR3 nucleotides are TGTGCCAGCAGCCCACTGCCAGGGTTGAACACTGAAGCTTTCTTT. This chain uses TRBV5-5 with TRBJ1-1; TRBD1 is a possible D gene (5 bases). With 4 bases removed from V and 0 bases from J, the gap between germline ends came to 13 bases. CDR1 and CDR2 (germline): SGHKS, YYEKEE (reference sequence). This CDR3 comprises 15 residues.

The genes are TRBV18 and TRBJ1-3; perhaps TRBD1 as D (6 bases). The germline CDR1 and CDR2 sequences are KGHSH and LQKENI. CDR3 length equals 14 residues. Trimming removed 6 bases from V and 0 bases from J, with 9 bases in between. The CDR3 bases are TGTGCCAGCTCCTCGGGGGCCTCTGGAAACACCATATATTTT. It specifies CASSSGASGNTIYF. Full variable domain (missing parts from reference TRBV18 and TRBJ1-3): NAGVMQNPRHLVRRRGQEARLRCSPMKGHSHVYWYRQLPEEGLKFMVYLQKENIIDESGMPKERFSAEFPKEGPSILRIQQVVRGDSAAYFCASSSGASGNTIYFGEGSWLTVV.

This clone was observed a handful of times. The chain uses TRBV18 and TRBJ2-7, with D perhaps matching TRBD1 or TRBD2 (6 bases each). The CDR3 length is 15 residues. Looked up from germline, CDR1 is KGHSH and CDR2 is LQKENI. The V and J ends lost 3 bases and 4 bases respectively, with 16 bases between them. The CDR3 here is CASSPTGWRGYEQYF. CDR3 in DNA: TGTGCCAGCTCACCCACAGGGTGGAGGGGGTACGAGCAGTACTTC.

J is TRBJ1-6 and V is TRBV7-3, with D hard to call. With 2 bases removed from V and 9 bases from J, the gap between germline ends came to 11 bases. The CDR3 covers 14 residues. Germline V gene lookup returns CDR1 SGHTA and CDR2 FQGTGA. The CDR3 coding sequence is TGTGCCAGCAGCTTAGTAGACCGGGGTTCACCCCTCCACTTT. It specifies CASSLVDRGSPLHF.

The chain joins TRBV5-6 to TRBJ1-4; no reliable D call. Germline-derived CDR1 and CDR2 are SGHDT and YYEEEE. The CDR3 totals 14 residues. V was clipped by 5 bases and J by 6 bases, with 14 bases between them. The CDR3 protein is CASRRKDQDEKLFF. Here the CDR3 DNA reads TGTGCCAGCAGGCGGAAGGATCAAGATGAAAAACTGTTTTTT.

V and J are TRBV24-1 and TRBJ1-5; no reliable D call. Germline CDR1 reads KGHDR; CDR2 reads SFDVKD. V lost 4 bases, J lost 0 bases, and 9 bases lay in between. The CDR3 runs 15 residues. CDR3 sequence (DNA): TGTGCCACCAGTGACCCCTCGAATAGCAATCAGCCCCAGCATTTT. It encodes CATSDPSNSNQPQHF.

The chain carries TRBV13 and TRBJ2-7, with 7 bases that match TRBD1. Trimming at V came to 4 bases and at J to 2 bases, leaving 8 bases not matched to a gene. The CDR3 spans 15 residues. CDR1 and CDR2 from the germline V gene are PRHDT and FYEKMQ (reference sequence). CDR3 nucleotides: TGTGCCAGCAGCTCCCGCCGGGACAGTACCTACGAGCAGTACTTC. Translated: CASSSRRDSTYEQYF.

This clone turned up a few times. This chain links TRBV27 with TRBJ1-2; possible D gene TRBD1, 5 bases. Germline V CDR1 and CDR2: MNHEY, SMNVEV (reference sequence). CDR3 length equals 13 residues. Trimming cost V 4 bases and J 2 bases, with 8 bases left between them. This CDR3 reads CASSSGTNYGYTF. CDR3 DNA: TGTGCCAGCAGTTCCGGGACGAACTATGGCTACACCTTC.

The count of this clone is one. The chain recombines TRBV11-2 with TRBJ1-1; D uncertain. The germline CDR1 and CDR2 sequences are SGHAT and FQNNGV. CDR3 length: 13 amino acids. V was clipped by 5 bases and J by 0 bases, with 7 bases between them. CDR3 sequence reads: CASSRPVNTEAFF. In DNA, the CDR3 is TGTGCCAGCAGCCGCCCTGTGAACACTGAAGCTTTCTTT.

V usage is TRBV19 and J usage is TRBJ2-5; 8 bases align to TRBD2. V was clipped by 4 bases and J by 1 base; unmatched bases: 2. The CDR3 runs 14 residues. Germline V gene data show CDR1 as LNHDA and CDR2 as SQIVND (reference sequence). The CDR3 coding sequence is TGTGCCAGTAGTACGACTAGCGCCCAAGAGACCCAGTACTTC. This encodes CASSTTSAQETQYF.

This chain joins TRBV18 and TRBJ2-7, with D possibly being TRBD1 (6 bases). Germline values: CDR1 KGHSH, CDR2 LQKENI. V gave up 3 bases and J gave up 2 bases, with 17 bases separating them. The CDR3 runs 16 residues. This chain's CDR3 is CASSPRSTGSTYEQYF. CDR3 coding DNA: TGTGCCAGCTCACCTAGGTCGACAGGCTCGACCTACGAGCAGTACTTC.

This chain uses TRBV5-1 with TRBJ1-1; maybe TRBD1 (5 bases). Trimming removed 5 bases from V and 1 base from J, with 6 bases in between. The CDR3 has 12 amino acids. CDR1 and CDR2 from the germline V gene are SGHRS and YFSETQ. CDR3 region: CASRRGNTEAFF. The CDR3, as DNA: TGCGCCAGCAGAAGGGGGAACACTGAAGCTTTCTTT.

This chain joins TRBV2 and TRBJ2-7; 7 bases line up with TRBD1. With 6 bases clipped from V and 2 bases from J, the junction kept 7 bases outside the gene matches. The CDR3 extends over 14 amino acids. CDR1 and CDR2 (germline): SNHLY, FYNNEI. CDR3 sequence reads: CASRGQTGTYEQYF. The CDR3 DNA reads as TGTGCCAGCAGGGGGCAGACAGGGACCTACGAGCAGTACTTC.

CDR3 coding DNA: TGTGCCAGCGGGTACCGGGGAATCTACTCTGGAAACACCATATATTTT. Translation gives CASGYRGIYSGNTIYF. The chain couples TRBV28 to TRBJ1-3, with D hard to call. The germline gives CDR1 MDHEN, CDR2 SYDVKM. The CDR3 is 16 amino acids. V was cut by 8 bases and J by 0 bases, with 17 bases left in between. Full variable domain (remainder filled in from reference TRBV28 and TRBJ1-3): DVKVTQSSRYLVKRTGEKVFLECVQDMDHENMFWYRQDPGLGLRLIYFSYDVKMKEKGDIPEGYSVSREKKERFSLILESASTNQTSMYLCASGYRGIYSGNTIYFGEGSWLTVV.

This chain links TRBV5-1 with TRBJ1-3, with D uncertain. There are 14 residues in the CDR3. The germline V gene encodes CDR1 SGHRS and CDR2 YFSETQ. Trimming cost V 1 base and J 0 bases, with 5 bases left between them. The CDR3 DNA is TGCGCCAGCAGCTTGCCAGACTCTGGAAACACCATATATTTT. Its translation: CASSLPDSGNTIYF.